This TCR beta chain is from a study of T cells expressing NK-cell markers. Study background: It was from sorted CD3+CD56+NKG2C+, CD3+CD56+NKG2C- and CD3+CD56-NKG2C+ T cells that TCR beta repertoires came. Seven sequenced donors out of eight were HCMV-seropositive, one seronegative. Overall study results and limits: Over 5 donors carried dominant NKG2C+ clonotypes that made up roughly 1.0-8% of their CD8+ T cells.

CDR3 length: 12 residues. CDR1 and CDR2 from the germline V gene are MNHEY and SVGAGI. TCR beta libraries carry UMIs added by 5'RACE template switching. Reanalyzing the 5' RACE reads, TCRdb keeps one entry per CDR3 protein, without DNA. The specimen's table records about 260,000 distinct CDR3 sequences. With respect to this clonotype: Its antigen is unidentified.

The sequenced sample consisted of blood T cells: a sorted CD56 or NKG2C T cell subset, CD4+ or CD8+ T cells, or bulk PBMC T cells (not recorded which). The rearrangement uses TRBV6-5 and TRBJ2-2; the D call of TRBD1 rests on TCRdb alone, since no DNA is present to check it. This receptor was taken from a woman between 18 and 70 years old in good health. CDR3: CASSSRGGELFF.